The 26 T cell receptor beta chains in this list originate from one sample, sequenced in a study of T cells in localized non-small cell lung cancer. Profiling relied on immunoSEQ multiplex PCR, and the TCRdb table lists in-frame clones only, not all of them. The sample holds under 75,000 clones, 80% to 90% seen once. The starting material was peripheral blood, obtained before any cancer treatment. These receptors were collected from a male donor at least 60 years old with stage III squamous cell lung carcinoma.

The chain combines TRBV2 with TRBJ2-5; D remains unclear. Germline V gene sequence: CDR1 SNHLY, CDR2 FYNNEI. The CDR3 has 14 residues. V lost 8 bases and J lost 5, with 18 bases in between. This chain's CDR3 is CASCARSPKETQYF. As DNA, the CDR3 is TGTGCCAGCTGTGCGCGGTCACCCAAGGAGACCCAGTACTTC.

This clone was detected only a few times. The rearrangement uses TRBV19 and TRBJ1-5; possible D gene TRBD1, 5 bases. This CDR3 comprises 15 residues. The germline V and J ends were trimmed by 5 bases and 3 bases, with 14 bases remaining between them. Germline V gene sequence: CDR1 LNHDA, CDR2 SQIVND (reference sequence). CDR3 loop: CASSGTPTFNQPQHF. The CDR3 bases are TGTGCCAGTAGTGGGACGCCAACATTCAATCAGCCCCAGCATTTT.

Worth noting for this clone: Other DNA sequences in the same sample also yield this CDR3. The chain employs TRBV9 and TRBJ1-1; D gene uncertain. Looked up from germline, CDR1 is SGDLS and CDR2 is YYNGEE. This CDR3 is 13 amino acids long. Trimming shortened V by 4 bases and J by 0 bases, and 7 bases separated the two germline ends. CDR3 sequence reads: CASSPRLNTEAFF. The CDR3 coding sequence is TGTGCCAGCAGCCCCCGGTTGAACACTGAAGCTTTCTTT.

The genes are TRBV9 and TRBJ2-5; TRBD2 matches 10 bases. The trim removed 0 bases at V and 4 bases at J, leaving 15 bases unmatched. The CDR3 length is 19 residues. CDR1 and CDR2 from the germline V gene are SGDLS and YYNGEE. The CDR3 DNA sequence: TGTGCCAGCAGCGTAGGACGCTTTGGAGCGGGGGGGCAGAGAGAGACCCAGTACTTC. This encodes CASSVGRFGAGGQRETQYF.

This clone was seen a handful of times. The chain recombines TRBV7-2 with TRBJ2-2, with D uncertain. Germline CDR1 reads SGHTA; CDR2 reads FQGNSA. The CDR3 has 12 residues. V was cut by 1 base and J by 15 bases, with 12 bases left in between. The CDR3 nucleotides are TGTGCCAGCAGCTTAGTTGAGCAGTCAGTGTTTTTT. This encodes CASSLVEQSVFF.

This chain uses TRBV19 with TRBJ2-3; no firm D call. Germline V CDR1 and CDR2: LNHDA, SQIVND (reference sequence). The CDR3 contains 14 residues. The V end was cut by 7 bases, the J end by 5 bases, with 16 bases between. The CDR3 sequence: CASNPIGERDTQYF. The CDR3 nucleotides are TGTGCCAGTAACCCAATTGGGGAAAGAGATACGCAGTATTTT. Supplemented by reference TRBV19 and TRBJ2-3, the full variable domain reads DGGITQSPKYLFRKEGQNVTLSCEQNLNHDAMYWYRQDPGQGLRLIYYSQIVNDFQKGDIAEGYSVSREKKESFPLTVTSAQKNPTAFYLCASNPIGERDTQYFGPGTRLTVL.

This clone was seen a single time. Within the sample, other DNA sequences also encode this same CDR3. The CDR3 spells CASSRGDTSGNTIYF. CDR3 sequence (DNA): TGTGCCAGCAGCCGGGGGGACACATCTGGAAACACCATATATTTT. The rearrangement uses TRBV5-5 and TRBJ1-3; perhaps TRBD1 as D (6 bases). Germline V gene sequence: CDR1 SGHKS, CDR2 YYEKEE (reference sequence). The CDR3 loop spans 15 amino acids. Trimming left V 4 bases short and J 1 base short, with 12 bases between.

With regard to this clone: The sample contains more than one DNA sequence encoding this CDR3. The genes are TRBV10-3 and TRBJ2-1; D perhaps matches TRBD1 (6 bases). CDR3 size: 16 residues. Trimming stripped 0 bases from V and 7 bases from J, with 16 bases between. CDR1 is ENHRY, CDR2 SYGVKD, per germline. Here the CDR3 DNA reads TGTGCCATCAGTGAGTCGACTGGGGGCGCAGGAAATGAGCAGTTCTTC. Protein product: CAISESTGGAGNEQFF.

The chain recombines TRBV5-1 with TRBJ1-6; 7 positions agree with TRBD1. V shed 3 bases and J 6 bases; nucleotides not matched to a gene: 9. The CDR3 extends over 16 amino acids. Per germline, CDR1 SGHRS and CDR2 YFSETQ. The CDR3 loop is CASSSEPGGGNSPLHF. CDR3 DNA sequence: TGCGCCAGCAGCTCCGAACCAGGGGGAGGTAATTCACCCCTCCACTTT. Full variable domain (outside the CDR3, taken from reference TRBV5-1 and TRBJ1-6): KAGVTQTPRYLIKTRGQQVTLSCSPISGHRSVSWYQQTPGQGLQFLFEYFSETQRNKGNFPGRFSGRQFSNSRSEMNVSTLELGDSALYLCASSSEPGGGNSPLHFGNGTRLTVT.

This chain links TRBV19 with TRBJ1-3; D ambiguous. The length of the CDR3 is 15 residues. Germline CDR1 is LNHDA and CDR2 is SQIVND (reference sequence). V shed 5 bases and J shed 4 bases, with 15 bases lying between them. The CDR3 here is CASSSNTDSGNTIYF. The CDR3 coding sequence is TGTGCCAGTAGTTCCAACACAGACTCCGGAAACACCATATATTTT.

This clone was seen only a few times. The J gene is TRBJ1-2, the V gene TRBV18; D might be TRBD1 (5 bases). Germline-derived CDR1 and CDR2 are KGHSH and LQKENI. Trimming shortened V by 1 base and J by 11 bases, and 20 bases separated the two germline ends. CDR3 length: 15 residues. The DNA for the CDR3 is TGTGCCAGCTCACCACGGGCCAGCGAAGGGGTGCGGTACACCTTC. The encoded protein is CASSPRASEGVRYTF.

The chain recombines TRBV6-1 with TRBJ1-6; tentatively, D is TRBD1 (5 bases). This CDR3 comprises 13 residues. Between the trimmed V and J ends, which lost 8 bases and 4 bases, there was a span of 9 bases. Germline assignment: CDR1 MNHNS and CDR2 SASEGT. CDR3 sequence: CASQGVYNSPLHF. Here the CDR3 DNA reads TGTGCCAGCCAAGGGGTTTATAATTCACCCCTCCACTTT.

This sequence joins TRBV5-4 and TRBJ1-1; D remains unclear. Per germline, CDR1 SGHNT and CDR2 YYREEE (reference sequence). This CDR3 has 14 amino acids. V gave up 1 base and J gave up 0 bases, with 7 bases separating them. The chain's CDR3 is CASSLRGLNTEAFF. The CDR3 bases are TGTGCCAGCAGCTTGAGAGGATTGAACACTGAAGCTTTCTTT.

CDR3 nucleotide sequence: TGTGCCAGCAGTTTATTTGGCGCCGGAGGGGCCAACGTCCTGACTTTC. Its translation: CASSLFGAGGANVLTF. The chain carries TRBV27 and TRBJ2-6; D remains unclear. V lost 1 base, J lost 4 bases, and 11 bases lay in between. Germline CDR1 and CDR2: MNHEY and SMNVEV (reference sequence). This CDR3 region has 16 residues.

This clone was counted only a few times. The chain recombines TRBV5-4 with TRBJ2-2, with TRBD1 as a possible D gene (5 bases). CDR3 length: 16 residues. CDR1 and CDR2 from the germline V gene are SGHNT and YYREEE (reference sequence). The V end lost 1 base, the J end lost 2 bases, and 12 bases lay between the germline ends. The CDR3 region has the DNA TGTGCCAGCAGCTTGCCCCAGGGCCGTAACACCGGGGAGCTGTTTTTT. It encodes CASSLPQGRNTGELFF. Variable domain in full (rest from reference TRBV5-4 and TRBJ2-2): ETGVTQSPTHLIKTRGQQVTLRCSSQSGHNTVSWYQQALGQGPQFIFQYYREEENGRGNFPPRFSGLQFPNYSSELNVNALELDDSALYLCASSLPQGRNTGELFFGEGSRLTVL.

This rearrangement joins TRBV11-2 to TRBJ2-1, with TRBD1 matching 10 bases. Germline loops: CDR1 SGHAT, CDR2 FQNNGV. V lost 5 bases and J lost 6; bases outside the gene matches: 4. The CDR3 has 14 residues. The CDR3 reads CASSRRTGGNEQFF. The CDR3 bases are TGTGCCAGCAGCCGAAGGACAGGGGGCAATGAGCAGTTCTTC.

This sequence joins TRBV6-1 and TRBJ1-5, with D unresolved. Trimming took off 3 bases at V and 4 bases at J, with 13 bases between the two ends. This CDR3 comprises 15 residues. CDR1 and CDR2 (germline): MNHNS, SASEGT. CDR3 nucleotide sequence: TGTGCCAGCAGTGACACAACCTGGGGTAATCAGCCCCAGCATTTT. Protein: CASSDTTWGNQPQHF.

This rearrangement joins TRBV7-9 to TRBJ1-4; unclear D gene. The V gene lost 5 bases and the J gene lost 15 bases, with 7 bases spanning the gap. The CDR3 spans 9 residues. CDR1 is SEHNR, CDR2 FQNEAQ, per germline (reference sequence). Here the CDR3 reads CASSPRLFF. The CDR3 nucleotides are TGTGCCAGCAGCCCAAGGTTGTTTTTT.

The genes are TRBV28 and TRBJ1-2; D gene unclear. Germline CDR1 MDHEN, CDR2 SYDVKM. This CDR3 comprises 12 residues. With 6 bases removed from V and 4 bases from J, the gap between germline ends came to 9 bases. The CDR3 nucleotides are TGTGCCAGCAGCGAAGAGATCTATGGCTACACCTTC. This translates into CASSEEIYGYTF.

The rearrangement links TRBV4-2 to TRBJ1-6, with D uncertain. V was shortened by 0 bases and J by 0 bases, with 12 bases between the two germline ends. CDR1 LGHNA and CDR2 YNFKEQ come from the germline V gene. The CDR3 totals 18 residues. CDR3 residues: CASSQDETASSYNSPLHF. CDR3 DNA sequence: TGTGCCAGCAGCCAAGATGAGACGGCCAGCTCCTATAATTCACCCCTCCACTTT.

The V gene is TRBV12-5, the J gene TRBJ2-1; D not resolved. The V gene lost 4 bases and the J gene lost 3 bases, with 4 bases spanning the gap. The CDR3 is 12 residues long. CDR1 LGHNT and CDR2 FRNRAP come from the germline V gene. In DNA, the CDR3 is TGTGCTAGTGGTTATAGCTACAATGAGCAGTTCTTC. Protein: CASGYSYNEQFF. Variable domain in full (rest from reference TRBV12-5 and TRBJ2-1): DARVTQTPRHKVTEMGQEVTMRCQPILGHNTVFWYRQTMMQGLELLAYFRNRAPLDDSGMPKDRFSAEMPDATLATLKIQPSEPRDSAVYFCASGYSYNEQFFGPGTRLTVL.

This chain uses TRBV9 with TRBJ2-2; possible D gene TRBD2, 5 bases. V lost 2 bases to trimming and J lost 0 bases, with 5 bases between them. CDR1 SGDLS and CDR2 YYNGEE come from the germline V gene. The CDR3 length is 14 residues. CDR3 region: CASSVGANTGELFF. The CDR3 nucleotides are TGTGCCAGCAGCGTGGGAGCGAACACCGGGGAGCTGTTTTTT.

The CDR3 loop is CASSFTWATNEKLFF. The CDR3, as DNA: TGCGCCAGCAGCTTCACTTGGGCAACTAATGAAAAACTGTTTTTT. V and J are TRBV5-1 and TRBJ1-4, with D hard to call. CDR1 is SGHRS and CDR2 is YFSETQ in the germline V gene. The CDR3 length is 15 residues. Trimming stripped 2 bases from V and 0 bases from J, with 8 bases between.

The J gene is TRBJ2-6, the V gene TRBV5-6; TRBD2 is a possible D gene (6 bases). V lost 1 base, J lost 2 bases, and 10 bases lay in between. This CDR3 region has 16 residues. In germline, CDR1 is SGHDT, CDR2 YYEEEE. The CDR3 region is CASSLLREAGANVLTF. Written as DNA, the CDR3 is TGTGCCAGCAGCTTGTTGAGGGAGGCTGGGGCCAACGTCCTGACTTTC.

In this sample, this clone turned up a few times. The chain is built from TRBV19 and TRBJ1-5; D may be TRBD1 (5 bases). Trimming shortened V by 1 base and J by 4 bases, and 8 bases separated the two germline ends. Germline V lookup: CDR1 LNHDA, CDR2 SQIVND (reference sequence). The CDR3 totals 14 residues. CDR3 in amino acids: CASSIGGVNQPQHF. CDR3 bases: TGTGCCAGTAGTATAGGAGGGGTTAATCAGCCCCAGCATTTT.

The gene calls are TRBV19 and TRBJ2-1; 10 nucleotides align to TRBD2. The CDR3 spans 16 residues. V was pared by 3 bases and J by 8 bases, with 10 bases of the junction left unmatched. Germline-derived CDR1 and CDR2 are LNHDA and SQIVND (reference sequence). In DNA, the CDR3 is TGTGCCAGTAGTATCACTCCTAGCGGGGGTATCGATGAGCAGTTCTTC. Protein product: CASSITPSGGIDEQFF.